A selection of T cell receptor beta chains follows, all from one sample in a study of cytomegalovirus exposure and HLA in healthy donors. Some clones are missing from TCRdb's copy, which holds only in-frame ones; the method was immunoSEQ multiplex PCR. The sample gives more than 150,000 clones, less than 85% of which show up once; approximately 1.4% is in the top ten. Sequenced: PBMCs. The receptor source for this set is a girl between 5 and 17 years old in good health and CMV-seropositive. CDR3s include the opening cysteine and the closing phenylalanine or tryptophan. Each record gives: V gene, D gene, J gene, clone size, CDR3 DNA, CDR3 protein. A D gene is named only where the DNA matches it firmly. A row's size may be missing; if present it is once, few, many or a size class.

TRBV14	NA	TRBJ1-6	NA	TGTGCCAGCAGCCAAGATGATCTGAGCTCCTATAATTCACCCCTCCACTTT	CASSQDDLSSYNSPLHF
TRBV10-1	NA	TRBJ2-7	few	TGCGCCAGCAGTGTAACTCGAGGCGGGTCCTACGAGCAGTACTTC	CASSVTRGGSYEQYF
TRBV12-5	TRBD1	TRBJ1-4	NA	TGTGCTAGTGGTTTGTGGCCCTTTAACCGGGACAGGGGGAATGAAAAACTGTTTTTT	CASGLWPFNRDRGNEKLFF
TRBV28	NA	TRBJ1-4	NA	TGTGCCAGCGTAGACAGGTCCAGCGAAAAACTGTTTTTT	CASVDRSSEKLFF
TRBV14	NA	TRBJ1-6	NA	TGTGCCAGCAGCCAAGGGCTTCCGGGATCCTATAATTCACCCCTCCACTTT	CASSQGLPGSYNSPLHF
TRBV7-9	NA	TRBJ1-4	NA	TGTGCCAGCAGCTCACTTGCAACTAATGAAAAACTGTTTTTT	CASSSLATNEKLFF
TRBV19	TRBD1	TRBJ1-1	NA	TGTGCCAGTAGCAGCACCGGGACAGGGGTTATGAACACTGAAGCTTTCTTT	CASSSTGTGVMNTEAFF
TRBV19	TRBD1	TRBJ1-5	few	TGTGCCAGTCTCCCCGGGACAGGGGGCGGTCAGCCCCAGCATTTT	CASLPGTGGGQPQHF
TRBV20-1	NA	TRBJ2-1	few	TGCAGTGCCCTGGGGCTAGGTGAGCAGTTCTTC	CSALGLGEQFF
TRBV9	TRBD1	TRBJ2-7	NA	TGTGCCAGCAGCTCATGGGGACAGGGGGCTTACGAGCAGTACTTC	CASSSWGQGAYEQYF
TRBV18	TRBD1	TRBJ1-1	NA	TGTGCCAGCTCACCAACCACCGGGACAGACAACACTGAAGCTTTCTTT	CASSPTTGTDNTEAFF
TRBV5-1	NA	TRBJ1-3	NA	TGCGCCAGCAGATATAGCGACGGACCTGGAAACACCATATATTTT	CASRYSDGPGNTIYF
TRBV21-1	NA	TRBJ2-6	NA	TGTGCCAGCAGCCAACAGGGGGCAGCTCTTGTGATCTCTGGGGCCAACGTCCTGACTTTC	CASSQQGAALVISGANVLTF
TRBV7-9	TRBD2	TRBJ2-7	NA	TGTGCCAGCAGCTTAGGGGACTACCTCTTGCCCCAATACGAGCAGTACTTC	CASSLGDYLLPQYEQYF
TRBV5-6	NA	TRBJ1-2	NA	TGTGCCAGCAGCAAGCAGGGGAAAGATGGCTACACCTTC	CASSKQGKDGYTF
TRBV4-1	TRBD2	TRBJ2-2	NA	TGCGCCAGCAGGTTCGGGGGGAGCACCGGGGAGCTGTTTTTT	CASRFGGSTGELFF
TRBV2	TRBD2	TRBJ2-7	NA	TGTGCCAGCAGTGCGGACGCGGGGGAGACCTACGAGCAGTACTTC	CASSADAGETYEQYF
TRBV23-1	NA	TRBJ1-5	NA	TGCGCCAGCAGTCTGGCGGGGTACAATCAGCCCCAGCATTTT	CASSLAGYNQPQHF
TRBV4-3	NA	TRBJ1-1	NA	TGCGCCAGCAGCCAAGACAGGATACATATTGAAGCTTTCTTT	CASSQDRIHIEAFF
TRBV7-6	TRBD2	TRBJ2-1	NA	TGTGCCAGCAGCCCTAGCGGGGGTCGGAATGAGCAGTTCTTC	CASSPSGGRNEQFF
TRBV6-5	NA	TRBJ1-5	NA	TGTGCCAACAGTTACTCGAGAGACTATCAGCCCCAGCATTTT	CANSYSRDYQPQHF
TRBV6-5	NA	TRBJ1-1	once	TGTGCCAGCAGTTACTCGAGGATTTTTGAAGCTTTCTTT	CASSYSRIFEAFF
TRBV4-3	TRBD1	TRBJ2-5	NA	TGCGCCAGCAGCCAACAAAGAGGACAGGGTGCGGAGACCCAGTACTTC	CASSQQRGQGAETQYF
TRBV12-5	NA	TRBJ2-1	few	TGTGCTAGTGGTGTCGGGATTAACTACAATGAGCAGTTCTTC	CASGVGINYNEQFF
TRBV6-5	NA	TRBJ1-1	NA	TGTGCCAGCAGTTACTCGAAACAGGGTGTAGCTGAAGCTTTCTTT	CASSYSKQGVAEAFF
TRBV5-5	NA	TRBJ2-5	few	TGTGCCAGCAGCCCTCGGCAGGGGAAGTTAGAGACCCAGTACTTC	CASSPRQGKLETQYF